This T cell receptor (beta chain) comes out of a study of blood T cells in healthy people across ages. Primed by a sample-barcoded 5' primer and a J-beta primer mix, a second PCR proceeded for 7 to 11 cycles. TCRdb re-derived calls from the 5' RACE reads in MiXCR, one entry per CDR3 protein. The sample shows around 1.5 million distinct CDR3 sequences, roughly 32% of them seen only once. V dropped 6 bases and J dropped 8 bases, with 14 bases sitting between them. This CDR3 has 12 amino acids. The origin of this receptor is a woman in her 30s in good health. The chain joins TRBV12-3 or TRBV12-4 to TRBJ2-7, with D possibly being TRBD1 (5 bases). Material for sequencing was blood. CDR3 protein: CASSYSQGQQYF. The DNA for the CDR3 is TGTGCCAGCAGCTATTCCCAGGGCCAGCAGTACTTC.